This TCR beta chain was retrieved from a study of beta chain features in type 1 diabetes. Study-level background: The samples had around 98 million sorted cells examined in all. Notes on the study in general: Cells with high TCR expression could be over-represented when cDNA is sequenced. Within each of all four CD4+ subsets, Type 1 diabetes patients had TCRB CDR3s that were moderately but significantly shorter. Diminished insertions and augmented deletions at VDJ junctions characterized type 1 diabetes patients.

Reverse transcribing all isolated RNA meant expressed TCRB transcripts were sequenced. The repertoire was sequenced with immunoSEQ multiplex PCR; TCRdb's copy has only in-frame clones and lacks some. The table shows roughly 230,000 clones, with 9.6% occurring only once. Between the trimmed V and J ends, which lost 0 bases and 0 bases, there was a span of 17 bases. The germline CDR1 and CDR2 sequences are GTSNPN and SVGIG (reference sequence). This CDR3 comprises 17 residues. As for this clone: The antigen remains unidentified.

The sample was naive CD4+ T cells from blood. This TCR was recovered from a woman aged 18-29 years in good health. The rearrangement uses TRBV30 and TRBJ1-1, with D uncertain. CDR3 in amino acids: CAWSVLGTFQVNTEAFF. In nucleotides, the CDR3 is TGTGCCTGGAGTGTTTTGGGCACGTTCCAGGTGAACACTGAAGCTTTCTTT.